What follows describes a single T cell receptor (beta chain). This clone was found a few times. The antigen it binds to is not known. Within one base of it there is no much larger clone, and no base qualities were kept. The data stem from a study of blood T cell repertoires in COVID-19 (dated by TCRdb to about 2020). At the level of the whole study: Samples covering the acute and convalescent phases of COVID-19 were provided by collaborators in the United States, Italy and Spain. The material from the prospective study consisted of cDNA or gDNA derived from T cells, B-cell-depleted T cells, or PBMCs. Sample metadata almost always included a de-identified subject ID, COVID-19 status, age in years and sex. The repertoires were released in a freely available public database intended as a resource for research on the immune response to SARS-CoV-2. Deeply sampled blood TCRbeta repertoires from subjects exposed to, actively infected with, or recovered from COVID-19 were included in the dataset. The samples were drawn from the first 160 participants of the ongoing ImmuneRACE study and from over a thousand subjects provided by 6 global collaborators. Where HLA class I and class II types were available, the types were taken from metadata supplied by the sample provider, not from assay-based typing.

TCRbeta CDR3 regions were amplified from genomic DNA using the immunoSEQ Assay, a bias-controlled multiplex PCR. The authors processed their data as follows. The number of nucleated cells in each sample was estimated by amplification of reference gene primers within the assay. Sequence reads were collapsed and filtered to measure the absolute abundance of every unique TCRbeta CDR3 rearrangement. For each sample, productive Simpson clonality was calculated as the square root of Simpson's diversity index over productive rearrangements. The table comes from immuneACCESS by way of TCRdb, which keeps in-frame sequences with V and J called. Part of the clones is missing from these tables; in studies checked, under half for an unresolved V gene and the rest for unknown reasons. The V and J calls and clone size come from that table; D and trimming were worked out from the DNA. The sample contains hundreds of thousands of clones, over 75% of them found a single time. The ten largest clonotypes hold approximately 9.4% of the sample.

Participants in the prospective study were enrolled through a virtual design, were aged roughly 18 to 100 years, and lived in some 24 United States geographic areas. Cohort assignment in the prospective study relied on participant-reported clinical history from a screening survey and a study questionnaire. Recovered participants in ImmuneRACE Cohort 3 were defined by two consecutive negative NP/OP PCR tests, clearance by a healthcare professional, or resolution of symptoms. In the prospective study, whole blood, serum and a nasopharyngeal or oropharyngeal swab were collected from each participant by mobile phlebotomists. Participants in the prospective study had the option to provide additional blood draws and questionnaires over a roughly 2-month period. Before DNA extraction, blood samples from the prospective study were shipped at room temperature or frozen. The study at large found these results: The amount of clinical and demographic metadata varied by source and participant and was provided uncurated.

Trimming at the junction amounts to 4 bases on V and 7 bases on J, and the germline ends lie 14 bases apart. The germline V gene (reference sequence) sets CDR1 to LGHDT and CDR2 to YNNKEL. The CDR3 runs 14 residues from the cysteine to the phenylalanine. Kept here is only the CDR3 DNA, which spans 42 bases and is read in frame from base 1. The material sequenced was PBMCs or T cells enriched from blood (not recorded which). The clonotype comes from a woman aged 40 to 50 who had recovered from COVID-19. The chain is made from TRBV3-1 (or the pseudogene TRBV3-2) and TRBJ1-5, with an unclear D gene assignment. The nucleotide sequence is TGTGCCAGCAGCCCAGCGACCGTGAACCAGCCCCAGCATTTT. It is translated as CASSPATVNQPQHF.